A selection of T cell receptor beta chains follows, all from one sample in a study of blood T cell repertoires in COVID-19. Only in-frame clones appear in the TCRdb table, and some are missing; sequencing was by immunoSEQ multiplex PCR. This sample has 50,000 to 60,000 clones, with 65% to 90% found just once. Sample: peripheral blood. The receptors were gathered from a human donor in a cohort sampled during active COVID-19. CDR3s include the opening cysteine and the closing phenylalanine or tryptophan. D genes are given only for firm matches.

J | D | length | V | CDR3
TRBJ2-1 | TRBD2 | 16 | TRBV2 | CASRSRRTSGRNEQFF
TRBJ2-1 | NA | 16 | TRBV5-4 | CASSLETYLGYNEQFF
TRBJ1-2 | NA | 13 | TRBV24-1 | CATSDRVTYGYTF
TRBJ2-3 | TRBD2 | 15 | TRBV6-4 | CASSRAGDIKDTQYF
TRBJ1-1 | NA | 12 | TRBV7-9 | CASSSKNTEAFF
TRBJ2-1 | TRBD1 | 16 | TRBV28 | CASSSDRGRLYNEQFF
TRBJ2-5 | NA | 15 | TRBV4-3 | CASSQDRRAEETQYF
TRBJ1-5 | NA | 16 | TRBV7-2 | CASSLGSMAGNQPQHF
TRBJ2-1 | NA | 18 | TRBV5-6 | CASSFLSRGWSSYNEQFF
TRBJ2-7 | TRBD2 | 15 | TRBV7-2 | CASTAPGQWGGEQYF
TRBJ1-1 | NA | 12 | TRBV28 | CASSLSRAEAFF
TRBJ2-5 | NA | 12 | TRBV6-2/TRBV6-3 | CASSNEARFQYF
TRBJ2-5 | NA | 13 | TRBV30 | CAWSVKGVETQYF
TRBJ1-5 | NA | 16 | TRBV9 | CASSAEGGWNDQPQHF
TRBJ2-3 | TRBD1 | 15 | TRBV6-2/TRBV6-3 | CASSLPWTGVDTQYF
TRBJ1-1 | NA | 13 | TRBV2 | CASEEQRDTEAFF
TRBJ1-5 | TRBD1 | 15 | TRBV30 | CAWSAGQGAYQPQHF
TRBJ2-7 | TRBD1 | 15 | TRBV3-1/TRBV3-2 | CASSQDRQGASEQYF
TRBJ1-3 | NA | 14 | TRBV9 | CASSSGTSGNTIYF
TRBJ1-2 | NA | 16 | TRBV6-6 | CASSPRGGLANYGYTF
TRBJ2-6 | TRBD1 | 20 | TRBV7-9 | CASSRSSIGDRGPGANVLTF
TRBJ2-3 | TRBD2 | 13 | TRBV7-3 | CASRGLARNTQYF
TRBJ2-3 | NA | 13 | TRBV29-1 | CSVDKGGGDTQYF
TRBJ1-5 | NA | 14 | TRBV9 | CASSVTDSNQPQHF
TRBJ2-3 | NA | 15 | TRBV5-4 | CASSLGRGSTDTQYF
TRBJ2-3 | NA | 13 | TRBV5-1 | CASGAESTDTQYF
TRBJ2-5 | TRBD2 | 14 | TRBV7-9 | CASSPSGNQETQYF
TRBJ1-1 | NA | 16 | TRBV7-9 | CASSSPQGLRNTEAFF
TRBJ2-1 | TRBD1 | 14 | TRBV7-3 | CASSFRGSYNEQFF
TRBJ2-5 | NA | 11 | TRBV28 | CASSPRVTQYF
TRBJ2-7 | TRBD2 | 14 | TRBV29-1 | CSVAGLAGAYEQYF
TRBJ1-5 | NA | 13 | TRBV12-3/TRBV12-4 | CASTQGAGFPQHF
TRBJ1-5 | TRBD1 | 15 | TRBV4-1 | CASSQGGQRNQPQHF
TRBJ1-5 | NA | 16 | TRBV7-6 | CASSPPRWAVAESQHF
TRBJ2-1 | NA | 17 | TRBV5-1 | CASSDGWGRTDYNEQFF
TRBJ1-4 | TRBD1 | 17 | TRBV5-1 | CASSPGRGPGGAEKLFF
TRBJ2-1 | NA | 13 | TRBV7-8 | CASSPTTNNEQFF
TRBJ2-2 | TRBD2 | 15 | TRBV30 | CAWSRGLAGSGELFF
TRBJ2-6 | NA | 15 | TRBV5-8 | CASSLGAVGANVLTF
TRBJ2-7 | TRBD2 | 16 | TRBV5-8 | CASSLTGTSGLRRKYF
TRBJ2-1 | TRBD2 | 17 | TRBV24-1 | CAPAGRLAGAAHNEQFF
TRBJ2-1 | NA | 13 | TRBV29-1 | CSVGAPIRNEQFF
TRBJ2-1 | TRBD2 | 17 | TRBV7-9 | CASSSMTSGWAYNEQFF
TRBJ2-2 | NA | 15 | TRBV28 | CASSLSPGYTGELFF
TRBJ2-7 | NA | 15 | TRBV6-5 | CASSYSPQGGYEQYF
TRBJ2-2 | NA | 14 | TRBV24-1 | CATSDFLPGGELFF
TRBJ2-1 | NA | 13 | TRBV5-1 | CASMLSVYNEQFF
TRBJ2-7 | TRBD2 | 14 | TRBV9 | CASSSPGLAGERYF
TRBJ2-2 | NA | 15 | TRBV7-9 | CASSGGHGISGELFF
TRBJ2-7 | NA | 15 | TRBV11-1 | CASTPQTGRGSEQYF
TRBJ1-1 | NA | 15 | TRBV5-1 | CASSLTGPMNTEAFF
TRBJ2-2 | TRBD1 | 14 | TRBV7-3 | CASSLLQGDGELFF
TRBJ2-1 | TRBD2 | 15 | TRBV6-5 | CASSSGLAGNNEQFF
TRBJ1-1 | NA | 13 | TRBV6-5 | CASSGGPGTEAFF
TRBJ1-2 | TRBD1 | 14 | TRBV7-2 | CASSPRTGPDGYTF
TRBJ2-1 | TRBD2 | 21 | TRBV3-1/TRBV3-2 | CASSHIEGRTSGRADANEQFF
TRBJ1-2 | TRBD1 | 20 | TRBV11-3 | CASSLVESGTGLPMRYGYTF
TRBJ1-3 | NA | 15 | TRBV5-4 | CASSPDWASGNTIYF
TRBJ2-5 | NA | 16 | TRBV9 | CASSPFSGGGQETQYF